The present TCR beta chain was sequenced within a study of T cell changes during pregnancy in multiple sclerosis (dated by TCRdb to between 2019 and 2020). In terms of the full investigation: Changes in the T cell repertoire over the course of pregnancy were examined in this study in women with multiple sclerosis.

The library was prepared using the immunoSEQ multiplex PCR assay. TCRdb limited this immuneACCESS table to in-frame rearrangements with V and J called. A share of clones is missing; checked studies link under half to unresolved V genes, and the rest is unexplained. This sample has roughly 45,000 clones in its table, and around 90% of those were observed once. The ten largest make up 4% to 6% of the sample. Sequences MNHEY (CDR1) and SVGAGI (CDR2) are obtained from the germline V gene. The CDR3 runs 15 amino acids, cysteine and phenylalanine included. The kept DNA is CDR3 alone, 45 bases in frame from the first base. Note on this clone: The antigen it recognizes is unknown. Qualities for individual bases were not recorded, and no much larger clone is one base off.

The chain was built from TRBV6-5 and TRBJ2-5, with TRBD1 tentatively as D gene (5 bases match). Matching the DNA end better, TRBJ2-7 makes the J call doubtful. The sample here was peripheral blood, taken in the second trimester of pregnancy. The clonotype comes from a female donor in good health, enrolled as a control in a pregnancy study. The CDR3 reads as follows: CASSYQAGSGYEQYF. The nucleotide sequence reads TGTGCCAGCAGTTACCAAGCAGGGTCGGGCTACGAGCAGTACTTC.